These 26 T cell receptor beta chains were all obtained from the same sample, sequenced in a study of blood T cell repertoires in COVID-19. TCRdb keeps only in-frame clones here, not all; method: immunoSEQ multiplex PCR. Of about 38,000 clones listed, around four fifths are singletons. Sequencing input: peripheral blood. These TCRs come from a man aged 55 to 69 with COVID-19, enrolled during active disease.

The J gene is TRBJ2-4, the V gene TRBV6-5, with 7 bases identical to TRBD1. The germline gives CDR1 MNHEY, CDR2 SVGAGI. V dropped 6 bases and J dropped 5; count of bases not matched to a gene: 10. The CDR3 is made up of 15 amino acids. The CDR3 DNA sequence: TGTGCCAGCAGATTGGGACAGATCTTGGAAAACATTCAGTACTTC. Encoded protein: CASRLGQILENIQYF.

Worth noting for this clone: The sample holds other DNA sequences that translate to the same CDR3. The chain combines TRBV19 with TRBJ1-2; D gene unclear. Germline CDR1 LNHDA, CDR2 SQIVND (reference sequence). The CDR3 has 13 amino acids. V was cut by 5 bases and J by 2 bases, with 9 bases left in between. The CDR3 nucleotides are TGTGCCAGTAGTGGGGAGGTAAACTATGGCTACACCTTC. This codes for CASSGEVNYGYTF.

This clone has a handful of counts. The rearrangement uses TRBV5-1 and TRBJ1-2; 10 bases map to TRBD1. Germline CDR1 and CDR2: SGHRS and YFSETQ. Germline trimming cut 0 bases from V and 8 bases from J; bases unmatched to any gene: 10. The CDR3 has 16 amino acids. The CDR3 DNA reads TGCGCCAGCAGCTTGGGACCGGGGACAGGGGTGTACGGCTACACCTTC. Translating gives CASSLGPGTGVYGYTF.

CDR3 bases: TGTGCCAGTAGGACCGGGACAGGGGGCGGAGGTTATGGCTACACCTTC. This sequence encodes CASRTGTGGGGYGYTF. The chain employs TRBV19 and TRBJ1-2; 12 bases are shared with TRBD1. Per germline, CDR1 LNHDA and CDR2 SQIVND (reference sequence). After removal of 6 bases from V and 5 bases from J, the junction contained 10 bases not matched to a gene. This CDR3 spans 16 amino acids.

This chain uses TRBV7-2 with TRBJ1-2, with 10 bases aligning to TRBD1. V lost 2 bases and J lost 8; bases outside the gene matches: 5. The germline gives CDR1 SGHTA, CDR2 FQGNSA. The CDR3 runs 14 residues. CDR3 sequence: CASSLSDRGHGYTF. CDR3 DNA: TGTGCCAGCAGCTTAAGCGACAGGGGGCACGGCTACACCTTC.

This rearrangement joins TRBV30 to TRBJ2-7; TRBD1 agrees at 12 bases. This CDR3 is built from 14 residues. The V gene's germline CDR1 is GTSNPN and CDR2 SVGIG (reference sequence). V trimming: 0 bases; J trimming: 9 bases; junction bases outside the gene matches: 6. The CDR3 is CAWSVGGQGAGQYF. The CDR3 nucleotides are TGTGCCTGGAGTGTAGGGGGACAGGGGGCTGGGCAGTACTTC.

This sequence joins TRBV28 and TRBJ2-2; tentative D call: TRBD2 (5 bases). V was pared by 2 bases and J by 6 bases, with 10 bases between. CDR1 MDHEN and CDR2 SYDVKM come from the germline V gene. This CDR3 has 14 residues. The CDR3 sequence is CASSLRGSAGELFF. In nucleotides, the CDR3 is TGTGCCAGCAGTTTACGGGGTAGTGCCGGGGAGCTGTTTTTT.

V gene TRBV19 combines with J gene TRBJ1-1; a possible D gene is TRBD1 (5 bases). The CDR3 contains 14 residues. The ends were cut back, 5 bases at V and 1 base at J, with 11 bases in the middle. Germline V gene data show CDR1 as LNHDA and CDR2 as SQIVND (reference sequence). The CDR3 DNA sequence: TGTGCCAGTAGTCTCCAGGGAGGGAACACTGAAGCTTTCTTT. Its translation is CASSLQGGNTEAFF.

The chain has TRBV24-1 and TRBJ2-1; D remains unclear. Trimming removed 5 bases at V and 9 bases at J, with 7 bases between. CDR3 size: 11 residues. CDR1 is KGHDR, CDR2 SFDVKD, per germline. CDR3 in DNA: TGTGCCACCAGTGGCAGTGGTGAGCAGTTCTTC. This sequence encodes CATSGSGEQFF.

The chain carries TRBV12-2 and TRBJ1-5. TRBV12-2 is shown as a pseudogene. This CDR3 comprises 14 residues. This chain's CDR3 is CASRLRGDNQPQHF. The DNA for the CDR3 is TGTGCAAGTCGCCTCCGGGGGGACAATCAGCCCCAGCATTTT.

As DNA, the CDR3 is TGTGCCAGCAGCCAAGAATCCCAGGGGGCGGGGGAGCAGTACTTC. Translation: CASSQESQGAGEQYF. V usage is TRBV4-2 and J usage is TRBJ2-7, with 8 bases that match TRBD1. The CDR3 is 15 residues long. J gave up 7 bases and V 0 bases, and 8 bases lay outside the gene matches. The germline CDR1 and CDR2 sequences are LGHNA and YNFKEQ.

This chain links TRBV6-5 with TRBJ2-1; 8 nucleotides line up with TRBD2. V was clipped by 6 bases and J by 0 bases; unmatched bases: 4. The CDR3 is made up of 15 amino acids. In germline, CDR1 is MNHEY, CDR2 SVGAGI. CDR3 sequence reads: CASRSGGSSYNEQFF. The DNA for the CDR3 is TGTGCCAGCAGATCGGGGGGGAGCTCCTACAATGAGCAGTTCTTC.

The chain uses TRBV6-5 and TRBJ1-2, with D possibly TRBD1 on 5 matching bases. V lost 4 bases to trimming and J lost 8 bases, with 14 bases between them. Germline CDR1 reads MNHEY; CDR2 reads SVGAGI. The CDR3 is made up of 13 amino acids. The CDR3 DNA reads as TGTGCCAGCAGTTTATTTTGGGGGGACGGCTACACCTTC. This gives the protein CASSLFWGDGYTF.

This clone was seen only once. The chain links TRBV3-1 (or the pseudogene TRBV3-2) to TRBJ2-3, with 14 bases that match TRBD2. V was pared by 4 bases and J by 5 bases, with 5 bases of the junction left unmatched. This CDR3 comprises 16 residues. Germline CDR1 LGHDT, CDR2 YNNKEL (reference sequence). The chain's CDR3 is CASSLRTSGRRDTQYF. In DNA form, the CDR3 reads TGTGCCAGCAGCCTCCGGACTAGCGGGAGGAGAGATACGCAGTATTTT.

The chain employs TRBV3-1 (or the pseudogene TRBV3-2) and TRBJ2-2; maybe TRBD2 (6 bases). The germline V gene has CDR1 LGHDT and CDR2 YNNKEL (reference sequence). V lost 1 base, J lost 3 bases, and 9 bases lay in between. CDR3 length: 15 amino acids. The CDR3 DNA follows: TGTGCCAGCAGCCAAGGGAGCGGGCACACCGGGGAGCTGTTTTTT. This gives the protein CASSQGSGHTGELFF.

J is TRBJ1-2 and V is TRBV30, with TRBD1 identical over 7 bases. This CDR3 is 15 amino acids long. Trimming removed 3 bases from V and 3 bases from J; junction bases left unmatched: 10. CDR1 is GTSNPN and CDR2 is SVGIG in the germline V gene (reference sequence). The CDR3 spells CAWRIPGQSHYGYTF. The CDR3 DNA is TGTGCCTGGAGGATTCCGGGACAGAGCCACTATGGCTACACCTTC.

This clone was seen a single time. This chain joins TRBV9 and TRBJ1-4, with D possibly TRBD1 on 5 matching bases. CDR1 SGDLS and CDR2 YYNGEE come from the germline V gene. V gave up 4 bases and J gave up 3 bases, with 13 bases separating them. The CDR3 consists of 15 residues. CDR3 nucleotide sequence: TGTGCCAGCAGCCCGAACCCAGGGCCTAATGAAAAACTGTTTTTT. Translation: CASSPNPGPNEKLFF.

The rearrangement joins TRBV5-4 to TRBJ1-1; no clear D. Trimming cost V 5 bases and J 6 bases, with 14 bases left between them. From germline, CDR1 is SGHNT and CDR2 YYREEE (reference sequence). This CDR3 is 13 amino acids long. CDR3 nucleotide sequence: TGTGCCAGCAGACCTCATCGGGAGGCTGAAGCTTTCTTT. It encodes CASRPHREAEAFF.

The rearrangement uses TRBV6-5 and TRBJ2-7; no clear D gene. CDR1 is MNHEY and CDR2 is SVGAGI in the germline V gene. The CDR3 is 12 residues long. V gave up 9 bases and J gave up 3 bases, with 12 bases separating them. The CDR3 loop is CASTELNYEQYF. The CDR3 DNA is TGTGCCAGTACCGAACTAAACTACGAGCAGTACTTC.

The V call is TRBV7-9, the J call TRBJ2-7; 9 nucleotides line up with TRBD2. This CDR3 has 16 amino acids. Per the germline V gene, CDR1 is SEHNR and CDR2 is FQNEAQ (reference sequence). With V trimmed by 0 bases and J by 6 bases, 9 bases remained unmatched. The DNA for the CDR3 is TGTGCCAGCAGCTTAGCGGGGCTAGCGGGACCCGTCGAGCAGTACTTC. This gives the protein CASSLAGLAGPVEQYF. Looking up the rest from reference TRBV7-9 and TRBJ2-7 gives the full variable domain: DTGVSQNPRHKITKRGQNVTFRCDPISEHNRLYWYRQTLGQGPEFLTYFQNEAQLEKSRLLSDRFSAERPKGSFSTLEIQRTEQGDSAMYLCASSLAGLAGPVEQYFGPGTRLTVT.

This clone is labeled medium-sized. This chain links TRBV6-2 or TRBV6-3 with TRBJ2-7, with D perhaps matching TRBD2 (6 bases). Germline loops: CDR1 MNHEY, CDR2 SVGEGT. The CDR3 is made up of 15 amino acids. Deletions cut 0 bases from V and 4 bases from J, with 13 bases between. The CDR3 region has the DNA TGTGCCAGCAGTTACTCGCGGGGATTGTGGTACGAGCAGTACTTC. Translation gives CASSYSRGLWYEQYF.

The V gene is TRBV28, the J gene TRBJ1-2, with 9 positions matching TRBD1. V lost 6 bases, J lost 6 bases, and 5 bases stayed unmatched. The CDR3 has 13 amino acids. Germline V gene data show CDR1 as MDHEN and CDR2 as SYDVKM. The CDR3: CASRTTGGNGYTF. The DNA for the CDR3 is TGTGCCAGCAGGACAACAGGGGGCAATGGCTACACCTTC.

This clone was seen only a few times. The chain combines TRBV7-8 with TRBJ2-7, with 7 bases identical to TRBD1. The J segment lost 2 bases and the V segment lost 5 bases, leaving 6 bases of the junction unmatched. Germline V gene data show CDR1 as SGHVS and CDR2 as FQNEAQ. There are 14 residues in the CDR3. CDR3 loop: CASSTDRRTYEQYF. CDR3 DNA: TGTGCCAGCAGCACGGACAGGAGGACCTACGAGCAGTACTTC.

The table lists this clone with a count of one. The V gene is TRBV9, the J gene TRBJ2-5; 8 positions match TRBD2. The CDR3 consists of 16 residues. J was trimmed by 1 base and V by 4 bases; bases with no gene match: 9. The V gene's germline CDR1 is SGDLS and CDR2 YYNGEE. The CDR3 bases are TGTGCCAGCAGCTTCGGACTAGCAGACATCCAAGAGACCCAGTACTTC. This gives the protein CASSFGLADIQETQYF.

DNA for the CDR3: TGCGCCAGCAGTCGACAGGAGAACACTGAAGCTTTCTTT. This codes for CASSRQENTEAFF. V gene TRBV10-1 combines with J gene TRBJ1-1; TRBD1 is a possible D gene (6 bases). Germline V gives CDR1 WNHNN, CDR2 SYGVQD (reference sequence). With 5 bases removed from V and 1 base from J, the gap between germline ends came to 8 bases. This CDR3 comprises 13 residues.

This chain connects TRBV6-2 or TRBV6-3 to TRBJ1-4; 8 bases are a match to TRBD1. J gave up 5 bases and V 6 bases, and 8 bases lay outside the gene matches. The CDR3 extends over 15 amino acids. Germline V gene lookup returns CDR1 MNHEY and CDR2 SVGEGT. CDR3 sequence (DNA): TGTGCCAGCAGCCATCCAAGACAGGGGAATGAAAAACTGTTTTTT. Translated, it gives CASSHPRQGNEKLFF.